One sample yielded the 9 T cell receptor beta chains listed below, sequenced in a study of blood T cell repertoires in COVID-19. Profiled with immunoSEQ multiplex PCR; TCRdb holds only in-frame clones, not every one. The data hold 200,000 or so clones, with about 86% observed a single time. The sample comprised peripheral blood. These receptors all stem from a woman between 45 and 60 years old with acute or convalescent COVID-19.

The gene calls are TRBV27 and TRBJ1-6, with 7 positions matching TRBD1. The length of the CDR3 is 15 residues. The trim removed 5 bases at V and 6 bases at J, leaving 7 bases unmatched. Germline loops: CDR1 MNHEY, CDR2 SMNVEV (reference sequence). The CDR3 sequence is CASSRVDRSNSPLHF. The CDR3 region has the DNA TGTGCCAGCAGTCGAGTGGACAGGAGTAATTCACCCCTCCACTTT.

This chain joins TRBV5-6 and TRBJ1-4, with 9 positions matching TRBD1. Germline assignment: CDR1 SGHDT and CDR2 YYEEEE. Trimming took 4 bases from V and 4 from J; bases not matched to a gene: 2. The CDR3 runs 14 residues. The chain's CDR3 is CASSPDRGNEKLFF. The CDR3 bases are TGTGCCAGCAGCCCGGACAGGGGTAATGAAAAACTGTTTTTT.

The chain is built from TRBV11-3 and TRBJ2-1, with 10 bases fitting TRBD2. There are 16 residues in the CDR3. V lost 2 bases to trimming and J lost 2 bases; unmatched junction nucleotides: 3. From germline, CDR1 is SGHNT and CDR2 YENEEA. CDR3 bases: TGTGCCAGCAGCTTACGGACTAGCGGTACCTACAATGAGCAGTTCTTC. Its translation: CASSLRTSGTYNEQFF.

The chain couples TRBV4-3 to TRBJ2-1; maybe TRBD2 (7 bases). Trimming shortened V by 0 bases and J by 0 bases, and 12 bases separated the two germline ends. The CDR3 extends over 17 amino acids. The germline gives CDR1 LGHNA, CDR2 YSLEER. CDR3 sequence reads: CASSQEWGGLSYNEQFF. CDR3 in DNA: TGCGCCAGCAGCCAAGAGTGGGGGGGGCTCTCCTACAATGAGCAGTTCTTC.

In regard to this clone: Other DNA sequences within the sample encode an identical CDR3. DNA for the CDR3: TGTGCCAGCAGTTACGGACAGGGGACGTACGAGCAGTACTTC. Amino acids: CASSYGQGTYEQYF. The chain combines TRBV27 with TRBJ2-7, with 9 nucleotides matching TRBD1. Germline V gene sequence: CDR1 MNHEY, CDR2 SMNVEV (reference sequence). The CDR3 contains 14 residues. Losses at the gene ends were 4 bases for V and 4 bases for J; bases not matched to a gene: 5.

The chain recombines TRBV9 with TRBJ1-5, with 9 bases fitting TRBD1. This CDR3 is 15 amino acids long. J lost 4 bases, V lost 3 bases, and 5 bases had no gene match. Germline CDR1 reads SGDLS; CDR2 reads YYNGEE. The CDR3 is CASSATGTGNQPQHF. The CDR3 nucleotides are TGTGCCAGCAGCGCAACCGGGACAGGGAATCAGCCCCAGCATTTT.

The chain employs TRBV30 and TRBJ2-7, with 7 positions matching TRBD1. The CDR3 has 13 residues. Germline-derived CDR1 and CDR2 are GTSNPN and SVGIG (reference sequence). V trimming: 5 bases; J trimming: 3 bases; junction bases outside the gene matches: 7. This CDR3 reads CAWSGGYLYEQYF. The CDR3 region has the DNA TGTGCCTGGTCAGGGGGTTACCTCTACGAGCAGTACTTC.

The chain has TRBV7-9 and TRBJ1-4; TRBD1 matches 8 bases. This CDR3 comprises 16 residues. Germline V lookup: CDR1 SEHNR, CDR2 FQNEAQ (reference sequence). The V and J ends lost 5 bases and 7 bases, in that order; junction bases with no gene match: 12. CDR3 sequence: CASSHPGQGRGEKLFF. The CDR3 coding sequence is TGTGCCAGCAGCCACCCAGGACAGGGACGAGGTGAAAAACTGTTTTTT.

This clone was counted once. This chain joins TRBV11-2 and TRBJ1-1, with a possible D match to TRBD1 (5 bases). Germline-derived CDR1 and CDR2 are SGHAT and FQNNGV. This CDR3 region has 15 residues. Trimming shortened V by 0 bases and J by 4 bases, and 12 bases separated the two germline ends. CDR3 coding DNA: TGTGCCAGCAGCTTAGAGTCAGGGAAGGGCACTGAAGCTTTCTTT. The encoded protein is CASSLESGKGTEAFF.